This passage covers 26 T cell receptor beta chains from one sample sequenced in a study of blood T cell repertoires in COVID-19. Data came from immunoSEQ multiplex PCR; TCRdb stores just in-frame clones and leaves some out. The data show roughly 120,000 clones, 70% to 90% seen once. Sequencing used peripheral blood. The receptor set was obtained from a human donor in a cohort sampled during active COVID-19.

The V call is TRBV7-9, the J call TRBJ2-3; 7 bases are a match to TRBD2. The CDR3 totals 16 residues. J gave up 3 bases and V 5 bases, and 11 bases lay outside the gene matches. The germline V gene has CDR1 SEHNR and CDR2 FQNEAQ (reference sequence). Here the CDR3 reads CASSVHGGGRTDTQYF. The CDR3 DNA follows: TGTGCCAGCAGCGTCCATGGGGGAGGGAGAACAGATACGCAGTATTTT.

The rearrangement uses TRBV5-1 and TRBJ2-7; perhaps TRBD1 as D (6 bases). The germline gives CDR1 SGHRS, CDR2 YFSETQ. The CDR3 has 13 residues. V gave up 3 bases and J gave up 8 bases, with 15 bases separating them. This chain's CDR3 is CASSYRRQDKQYF. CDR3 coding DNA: TGCGCCAGCAGCTATCGTCGACAGGACAAGCAGTACTTC. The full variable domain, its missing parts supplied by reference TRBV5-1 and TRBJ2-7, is KAGVTQTPRYLIKTRGQQVTLSCSPISGHRSVSWYQQTPGQGLQFLFEYFSETQRNKGNFPGRFSGRQFSNSRSEMNVSTLELGDSALYLCASSYRRQDKQYFGPGTRLTVT.

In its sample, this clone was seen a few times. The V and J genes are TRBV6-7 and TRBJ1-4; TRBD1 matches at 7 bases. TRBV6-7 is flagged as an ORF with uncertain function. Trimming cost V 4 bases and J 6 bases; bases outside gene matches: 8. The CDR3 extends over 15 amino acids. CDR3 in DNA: TGTGCCAGCAGTTCTCAGGGGGGAAGGGATGAAAAACTGTTTTTT. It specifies CASSSQGGRDEKLFF.

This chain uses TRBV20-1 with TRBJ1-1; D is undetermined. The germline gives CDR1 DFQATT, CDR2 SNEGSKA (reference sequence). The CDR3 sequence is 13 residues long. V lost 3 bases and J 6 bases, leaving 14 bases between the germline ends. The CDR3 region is CSASRGREAEAFF. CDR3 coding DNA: TGCAGTGCTAGTAGAGGGAGGGAGGCTGAAGCTTTCTTT.

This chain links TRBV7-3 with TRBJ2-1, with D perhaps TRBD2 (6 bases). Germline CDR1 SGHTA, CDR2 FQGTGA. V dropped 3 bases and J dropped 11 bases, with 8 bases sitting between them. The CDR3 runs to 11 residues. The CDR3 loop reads CASSLGGKQFF. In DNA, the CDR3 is TGTGCCAGCAGCTTGGGGGGTAAGCAGTTCTTC.

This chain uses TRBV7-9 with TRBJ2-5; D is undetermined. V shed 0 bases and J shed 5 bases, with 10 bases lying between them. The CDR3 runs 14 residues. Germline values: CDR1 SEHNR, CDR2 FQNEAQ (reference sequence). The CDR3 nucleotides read TGTGCCAGCAGCTTAGCTGGCGGCGTGGAGACCCAGTACTTC. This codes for CASSLAGGVETQYF.

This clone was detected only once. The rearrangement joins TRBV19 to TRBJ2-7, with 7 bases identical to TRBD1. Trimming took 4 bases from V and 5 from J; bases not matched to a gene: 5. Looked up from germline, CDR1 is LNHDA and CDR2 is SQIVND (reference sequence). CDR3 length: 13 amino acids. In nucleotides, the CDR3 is TGTGCCAGTAGTACGGGACAGAGAAACGAGCAGTACTTC. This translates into CASSTGQRNEQYF.

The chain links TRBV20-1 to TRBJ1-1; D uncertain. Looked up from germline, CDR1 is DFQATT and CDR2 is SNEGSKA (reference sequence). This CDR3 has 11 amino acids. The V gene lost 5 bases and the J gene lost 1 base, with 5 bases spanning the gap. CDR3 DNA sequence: TGCAGTGCTCGGGGGAACACTGAAGCTTTCTTT. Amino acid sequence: CSARGNTEAFF.

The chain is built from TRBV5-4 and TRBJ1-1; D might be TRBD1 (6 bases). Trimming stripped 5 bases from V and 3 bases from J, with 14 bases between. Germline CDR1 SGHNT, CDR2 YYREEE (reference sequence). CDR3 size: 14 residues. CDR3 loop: CASRKGGGDTEAFF. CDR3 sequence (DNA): TGTGCCAGCAGAAAGGGGGGGGGAGACACTGAAGCTTTCTTT. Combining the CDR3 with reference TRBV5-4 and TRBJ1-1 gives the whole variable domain ETGVTQSPTHLIKTRGQQVTLRCSSQSGHNTVSWYQQALGQGPQFIFQYYREEENGRGNFPPRFSGLQFPNYSSELNVNALELDDSALYLCASRKGGGDTEAFFGQGTRLTVV.

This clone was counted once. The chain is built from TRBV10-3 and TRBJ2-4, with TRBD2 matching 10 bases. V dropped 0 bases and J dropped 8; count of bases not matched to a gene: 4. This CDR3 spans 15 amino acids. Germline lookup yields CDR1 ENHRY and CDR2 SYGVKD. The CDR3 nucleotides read TGTGCCATCAGTGAGTCGCCTAGCGGGAGTGACATTCAGTACTTC. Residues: CAISESPSGSDIQYF.

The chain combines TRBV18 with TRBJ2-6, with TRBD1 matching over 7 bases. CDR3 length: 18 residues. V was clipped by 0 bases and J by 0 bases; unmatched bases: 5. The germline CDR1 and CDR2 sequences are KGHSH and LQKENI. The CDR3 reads CASSPPGTDSSGANVLTF. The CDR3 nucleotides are TGTGCCAGCTCACCACCCGGGACAGACTCCTCTGGGGCCAACGTCCTGACTTTC.

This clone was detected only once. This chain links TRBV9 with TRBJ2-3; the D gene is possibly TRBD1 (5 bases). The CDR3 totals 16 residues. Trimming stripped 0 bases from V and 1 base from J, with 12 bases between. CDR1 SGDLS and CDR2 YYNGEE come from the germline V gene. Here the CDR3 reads CASSVDPGRRTDTQYF. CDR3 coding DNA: TGTGCCAGCAGCGTAGATCCAGGGCGACGCACAGATACGCAGTATTTT.

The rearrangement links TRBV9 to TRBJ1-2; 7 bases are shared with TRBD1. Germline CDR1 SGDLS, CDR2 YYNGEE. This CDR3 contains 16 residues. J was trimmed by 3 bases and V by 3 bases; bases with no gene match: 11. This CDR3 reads CASSENLYRGDYGYTF. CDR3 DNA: TGTGCCAGCAGCGAAAACCTTTACAGGGGTGACTATGGCTACACCTTC.

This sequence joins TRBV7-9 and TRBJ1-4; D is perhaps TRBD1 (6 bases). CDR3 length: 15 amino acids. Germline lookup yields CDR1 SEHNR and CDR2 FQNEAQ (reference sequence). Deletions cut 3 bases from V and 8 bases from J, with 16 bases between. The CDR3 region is CASSFYRVLGEKLFF. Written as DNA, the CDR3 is TGTGCCAGCAGCTTCTACAGGGTATTGGGAGAAAAACTGTTTTTT. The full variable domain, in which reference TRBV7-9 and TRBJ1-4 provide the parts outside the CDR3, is DTGVSQNPRHKITKRGQNVTFRCDPISEHNRLYWYRQTLGQGPEFLTYFQNEAQLEKSRLLSDRFSAERPKGSFSTLEIQRTEQGDSAMYLCASSFYRVLGEKLFFGSGTQLSVL.

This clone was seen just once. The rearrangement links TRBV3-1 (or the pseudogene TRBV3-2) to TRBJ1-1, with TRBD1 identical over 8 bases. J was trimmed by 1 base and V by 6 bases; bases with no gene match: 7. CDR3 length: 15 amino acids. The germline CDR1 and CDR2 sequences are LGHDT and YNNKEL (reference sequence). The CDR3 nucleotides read TGTGCCAGCAGGGTCGGACAGGGACGGAACACTGAAGCTTTCTTT. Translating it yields CASRVGQGRNTEAFF.

The CDR3 nucleotides read TGTGCCAGCCAAGTCGCGGGTAGCAATCAGCCCCAGCATTTT. Its translation: CASQVAGSNQPQHF. The V call is TRBV5-5, the J call TRBJ1-5; no clear D gene. Trimming left V 7 bases short and J 0 bases short, with 11 bases between. The CDR3 covers 14 residues. The germline CDR1 and CDR2 sequences are SGHKS and YYEKEE (reference sequence).

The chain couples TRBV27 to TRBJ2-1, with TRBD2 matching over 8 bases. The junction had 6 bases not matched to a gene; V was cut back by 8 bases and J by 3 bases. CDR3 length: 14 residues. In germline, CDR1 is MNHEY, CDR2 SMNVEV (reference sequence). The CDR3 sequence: CASARGGLYNEQFF. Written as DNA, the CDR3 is TGTGCCAGCGCCCGGGGGGGCCTCTACAATGAGCAGTTCTTC.

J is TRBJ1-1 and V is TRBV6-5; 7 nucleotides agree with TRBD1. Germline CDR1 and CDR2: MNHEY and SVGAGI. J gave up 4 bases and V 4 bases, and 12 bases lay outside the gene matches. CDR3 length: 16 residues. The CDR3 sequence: CASSWDFTGVGTEAFF. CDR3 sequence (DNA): TGTGCCAGCAGTTGGGATTTTACAGGGGTCGGCACTGAAGCTTTCTTT.

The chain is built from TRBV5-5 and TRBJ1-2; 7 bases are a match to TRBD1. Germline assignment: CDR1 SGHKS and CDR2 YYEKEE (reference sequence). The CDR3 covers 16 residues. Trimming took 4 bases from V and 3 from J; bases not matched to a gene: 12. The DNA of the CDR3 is TGTGCCAGCAGCCCCCTACGCAGAGGGGGCCACTATGGCTACACCTTC. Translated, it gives CASSPLRRGGHYGYTF.

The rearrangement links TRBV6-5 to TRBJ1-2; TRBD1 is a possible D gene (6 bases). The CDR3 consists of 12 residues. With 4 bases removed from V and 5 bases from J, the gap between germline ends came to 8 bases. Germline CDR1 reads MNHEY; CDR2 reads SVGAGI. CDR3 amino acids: CASSSTGYGYTF. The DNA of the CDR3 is TGTGCCAGCAGTTCCACAGGGTATGGCTACACCTTC.

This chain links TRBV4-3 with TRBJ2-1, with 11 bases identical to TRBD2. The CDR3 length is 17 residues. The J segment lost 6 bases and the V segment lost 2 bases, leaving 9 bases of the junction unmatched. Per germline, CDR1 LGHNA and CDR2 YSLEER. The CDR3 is CASSQRLGLAAPNEQFF. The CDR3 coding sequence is TGCGCCAGCAGCCAAAGGCTGGGACTAGCGGCTCCCAATGAGCAGTTCTTC.

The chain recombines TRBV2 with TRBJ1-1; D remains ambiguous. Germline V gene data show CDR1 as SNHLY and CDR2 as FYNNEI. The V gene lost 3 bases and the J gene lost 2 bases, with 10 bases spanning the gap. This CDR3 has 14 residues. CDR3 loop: CASSDPPENTEAFF. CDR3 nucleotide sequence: TGTGCCAGCAGTGATCCGCCAGAAAACACTGAAGCTTTCTTT.

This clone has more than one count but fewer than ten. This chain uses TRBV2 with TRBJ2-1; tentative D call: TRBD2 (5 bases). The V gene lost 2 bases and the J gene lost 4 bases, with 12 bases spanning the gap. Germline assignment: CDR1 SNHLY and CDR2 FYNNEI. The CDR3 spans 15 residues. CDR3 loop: CASSEQQRTYNEQFF. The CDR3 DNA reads TGTGCCAGCAGTGAACAACAGCGGACTTACAATGAGCAGTTCTTC.

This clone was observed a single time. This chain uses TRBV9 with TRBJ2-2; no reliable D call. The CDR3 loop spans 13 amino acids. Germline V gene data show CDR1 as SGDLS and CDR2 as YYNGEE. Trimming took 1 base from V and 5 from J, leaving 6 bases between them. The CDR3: CASSVSGTGELFF. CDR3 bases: TGTGCCAGCAGCGTATCCGGGACCGGGGAGCTGTTTTTT.

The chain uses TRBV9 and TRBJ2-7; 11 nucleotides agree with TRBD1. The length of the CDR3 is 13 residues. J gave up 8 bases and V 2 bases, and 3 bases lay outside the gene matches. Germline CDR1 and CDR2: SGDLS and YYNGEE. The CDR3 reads CASSVGQGVKQYF. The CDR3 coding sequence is TGTGCCAGCAGCGTGGGACAGGGGGTTAAGCAGTACTTC.

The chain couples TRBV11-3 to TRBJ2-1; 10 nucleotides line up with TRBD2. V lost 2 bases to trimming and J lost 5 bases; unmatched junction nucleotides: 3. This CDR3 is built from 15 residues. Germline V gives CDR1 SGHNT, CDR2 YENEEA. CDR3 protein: CASSLISGGDNEQFF. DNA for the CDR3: TGTGCCAGCAGCTTAATAAGCGGGGGGGACAATGAGCAGTTCTTC.